The source of this TCR beta chain is a study of Ad26.COV2.S vaccination and SARS-CoV-2 variants. The CDR3 runs to 14 residues. Germline assignment: CDR1 SGDLS and CDR2 YYNGEE. V was pared by 7 bases and J by 8 bases, with 13 bases of the junction left unmatched. This sample's treatment: around 19 received Ad26.COV2.S at low or high dose, single or two shots; roughly five received placebo; per-sample allocation not given. Material that was analyzed had been drawn on day 63 after the first vaccine or placebo injection. Assay used: immunoSEQ multiplex PCR; TCRdb lists only in-frame clones, some missing. In the table there are a few hundred thousand clones, roughly 87% of which are singletons.

The chain combines TRBV9 with TRBJ1-2; TRBD1 matches 8 bases. This TCR was sampled from a person aged 18 to 59 who received the Ad26.COV2.S COVID-19 vaccine or a placebo. The starting material was peripheral blood, obtained in a trial of Ad26.COV2.S vaccine versus placebo. CDR3 sequence: CASSHGDRGSGYTF. CDR3 in DNA: TGTGCCAGCTCACATGGTGACAGGGGAAGCGGCTACACCTTC.